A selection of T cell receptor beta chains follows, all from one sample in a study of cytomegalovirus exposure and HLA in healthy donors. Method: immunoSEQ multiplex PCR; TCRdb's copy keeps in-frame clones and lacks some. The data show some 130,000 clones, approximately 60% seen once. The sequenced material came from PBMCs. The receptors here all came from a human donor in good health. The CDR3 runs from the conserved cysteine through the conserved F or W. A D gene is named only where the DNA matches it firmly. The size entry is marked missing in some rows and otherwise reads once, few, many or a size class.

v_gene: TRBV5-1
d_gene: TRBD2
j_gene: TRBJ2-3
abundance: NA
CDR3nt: TGCGCCAGCAGCTTGGAGGCGGGGGAAGATACGCAGTATTTT
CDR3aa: CASSLEAGEDTQYF

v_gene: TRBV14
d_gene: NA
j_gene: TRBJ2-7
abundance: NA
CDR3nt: TGTGCCAGCAGCCCCCGGACAGTAGGCGAGCAGTACTTC
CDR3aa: CASSPRTVGEQYF

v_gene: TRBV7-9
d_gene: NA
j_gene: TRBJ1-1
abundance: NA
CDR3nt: TGTGCCAGCAGCTTAGAGGGGTCCACTGAAGCTTTCTTT
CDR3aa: CASSLEGSTEAFF

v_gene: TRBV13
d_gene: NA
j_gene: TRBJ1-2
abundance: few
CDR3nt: TGTGCCAGCAGCTTAGGACAGGATATTAACTATGGCTACACCTTC
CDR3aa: CASSLGQDINYGYTF

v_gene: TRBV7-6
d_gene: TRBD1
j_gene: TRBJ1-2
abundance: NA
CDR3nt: TGTGCCAGCAGCCCGCGGGAAGGGGGCGCCTATGGCTACACCTTC
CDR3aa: CASSPREGGAYGYTF

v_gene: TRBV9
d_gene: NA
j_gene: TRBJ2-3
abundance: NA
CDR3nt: TGTGCCAGCAGCGTAGGTATGTGGGAGGGCACAGATACGCAGTATTTT
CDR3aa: CASSVGMWEGTDTQYF

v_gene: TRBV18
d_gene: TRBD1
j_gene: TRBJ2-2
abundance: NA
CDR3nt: TGTGCCAGCTCAGTCCGGGACAGGGGCACCGGGGAGCTGTTTTTT
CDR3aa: CASSVRDRGTGELFF

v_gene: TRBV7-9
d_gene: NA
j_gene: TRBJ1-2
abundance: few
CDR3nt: TGTGCCAGCAGCTTAGGATTGGGAGTTGGCTACACCTTC
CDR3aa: CASSLGLGVGYTF

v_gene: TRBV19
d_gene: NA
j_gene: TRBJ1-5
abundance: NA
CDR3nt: TGTGCCAGTAGTAAAGCGACAGGTCTTAGTCAGCCCCAGCATTTT
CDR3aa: CASSKATGLSQPQHF

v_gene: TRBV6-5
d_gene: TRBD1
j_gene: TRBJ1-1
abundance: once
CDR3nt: TGTGCCAGCATTAACTCAGGGGGCCACACTGAAGCTTTCTTT
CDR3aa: CASINSGGHTEAFF

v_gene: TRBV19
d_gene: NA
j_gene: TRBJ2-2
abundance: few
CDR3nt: TGTGCCAGTAGTATAACGACAGGATTGACCGGGGAGCTGTTTTTT
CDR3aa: CASSITTGLTGELFF

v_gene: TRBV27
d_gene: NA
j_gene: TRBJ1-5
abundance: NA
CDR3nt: TGTGCCAGCAGTCCAAACAGACCCTATAGCAATCAGCCCCAGCATTTT
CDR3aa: CASSPNRPYSNQPQHF

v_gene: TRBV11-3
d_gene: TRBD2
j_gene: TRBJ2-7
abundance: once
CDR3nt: TGTGCCAGCAGCCCCCGGGAGGGTGCTTTAGTCGAGCAGTACTTC
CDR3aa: CASSPREGALVEQYF

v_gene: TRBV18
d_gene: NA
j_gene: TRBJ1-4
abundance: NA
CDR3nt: TGTGCCAGCTCACCACCGAGCAATAATGAAAAACTGTTTTTT
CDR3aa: CASSPPSNNEKLFF

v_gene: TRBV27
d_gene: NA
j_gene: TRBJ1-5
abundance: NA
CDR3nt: TGTGCCAGCAGTTTATCGGGGGGGAGCAATCAGCCCCAGCATTTT
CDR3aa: CASSLSGGSNQPQHF

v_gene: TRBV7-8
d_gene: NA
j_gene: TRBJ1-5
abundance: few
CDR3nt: TGTGCCAGCAGCCAAAACAGGGATAGCAATCAGCCCCAGCATTTT
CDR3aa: CASSQNRDSNQPQHF

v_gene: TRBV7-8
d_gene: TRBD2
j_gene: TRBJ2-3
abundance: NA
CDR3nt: TGTGCCAGCAGCTTAGGGTGGACTAGCGGGAGATCTCCGCAGTATTTT
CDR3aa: CASSLGWTSGRSPQYF

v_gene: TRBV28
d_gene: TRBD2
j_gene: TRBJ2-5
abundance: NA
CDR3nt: TGTGCCAGCAGTCCCCCCCGGAGAGCGGGACTCCAAGAGACCCAGTACTTC
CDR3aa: CASSPPRRAGLQETQYF

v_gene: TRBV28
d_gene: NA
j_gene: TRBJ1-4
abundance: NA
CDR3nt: TGTGCCAGCAGTGGAGCCGGGGGTAATGAAAAACTGTTTTTT
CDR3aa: CASSGAGGNEKLFF

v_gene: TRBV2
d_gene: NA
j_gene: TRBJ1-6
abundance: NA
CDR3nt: TGTGCCAGCAGTGAGTTGGGGCATTCACCCCTCCACTTT
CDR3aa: CASSELGHSPLHF

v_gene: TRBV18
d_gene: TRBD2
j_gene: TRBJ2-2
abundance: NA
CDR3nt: TGTGCCAGCTCTTCGACTAGCGGGAGTTTGAACACCGGGGAGCTGTTTTTT
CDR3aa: CASSSTSGSLNTGELFF

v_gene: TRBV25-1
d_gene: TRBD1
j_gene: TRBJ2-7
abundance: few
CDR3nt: TGTGCCAGCACCCCATTCTCCGGGACAGGGACCTCCTACGAGCAGTACTTC
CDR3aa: CASTPFSGTGTSYEQYF

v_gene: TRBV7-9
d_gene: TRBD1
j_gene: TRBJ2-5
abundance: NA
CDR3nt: TGTGCCAGCAGCATACCGGGGACAGTGACGGGTGAGACCCAGTACTTC
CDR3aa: CASSIPGTVTGETQYF

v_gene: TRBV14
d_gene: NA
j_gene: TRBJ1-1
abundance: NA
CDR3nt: TGTGCCAGCAGTCCCTGGGGCGCGGAGGCTTTCTTT
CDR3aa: CASSPWGAEAFF

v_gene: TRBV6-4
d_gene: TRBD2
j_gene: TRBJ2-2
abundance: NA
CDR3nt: TGTGCCAGCAGTTGGCTAGCGGGAACCGGGGAGCTGTTTTTT
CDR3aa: CASSWLAGTGELFF

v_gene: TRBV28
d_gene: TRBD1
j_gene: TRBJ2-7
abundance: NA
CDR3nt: TGTGCCAGCAGCGTGCCGGCAGGGGGCGCCTACGAGCAGTACTTC
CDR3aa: CASSVPAGGAYEQYF

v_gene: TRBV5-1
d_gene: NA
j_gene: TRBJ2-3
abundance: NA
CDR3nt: TGCGCCAGCAGCTTGGAAGCTAGCGTCACAGATACGCAGTATTTT
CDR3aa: CASSLEASVTDTQYF

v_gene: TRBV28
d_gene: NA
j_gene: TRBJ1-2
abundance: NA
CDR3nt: TGTGCCAGCACTCCAAGGGGGACCAACTATGGCTACACCTTC
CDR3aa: CASTPRGTNYGYTF

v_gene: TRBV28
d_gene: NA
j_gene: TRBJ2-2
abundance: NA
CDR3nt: TGTGCCAGCAGTCTCGGGGGTGGGGAGCTGTTTTTT
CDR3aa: CASSLGGGELFF

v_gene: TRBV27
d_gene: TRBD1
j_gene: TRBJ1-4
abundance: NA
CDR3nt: TGTGCCAGCAGCCCGACAGGGTGGGATGAAAAACTGTTTTTT
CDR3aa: CASSPTGWDEKLFF

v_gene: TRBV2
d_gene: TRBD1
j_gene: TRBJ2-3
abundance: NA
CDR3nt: TGTGCCAGCAGTGGGGACAGGTCAGATACGCAGTATTTT
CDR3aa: CASSGDRSDTQYF

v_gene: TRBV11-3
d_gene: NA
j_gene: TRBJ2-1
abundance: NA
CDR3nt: TGTGCCAGCAGCCCGAGCTTATGGGGCGAGCAGTTCTTC
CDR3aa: CASSPSLWGEQFF

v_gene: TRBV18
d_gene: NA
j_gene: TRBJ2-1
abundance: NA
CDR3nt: TGTGCCAGCTCACCCGGGGTAGGGAGCGGTGAGCAGTTCTTC
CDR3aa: CASSPGVGSGEQFF

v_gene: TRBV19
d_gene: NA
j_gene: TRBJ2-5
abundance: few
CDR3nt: TGTGCCAGTAGTATAGGGAGGCCGCCCGGGAGAGAGACCCAGTACTTC
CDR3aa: CASSIGRPPGRETQYF

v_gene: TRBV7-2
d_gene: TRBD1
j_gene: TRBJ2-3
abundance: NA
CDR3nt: TGTGCCAGCAGATACCAACAGGGGGCAGATACGCAGTATTTT
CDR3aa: CASRYQQGADTQYF

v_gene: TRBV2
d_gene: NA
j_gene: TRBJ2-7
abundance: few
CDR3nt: TGTGCCAGCATTCCGGGGAGTTGGTCCTACGAGCAGTACTTC
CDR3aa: CASIPGSWSYEQYF

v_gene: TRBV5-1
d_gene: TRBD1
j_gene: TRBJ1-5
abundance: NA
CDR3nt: TGCGCCAGCAGCCTCGGAGGGACAGACCGCAATCAGCCCCAGCATTTT
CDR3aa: CASSLGGTDRNQPQHF

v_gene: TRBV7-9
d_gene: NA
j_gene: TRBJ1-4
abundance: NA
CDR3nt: TGTGCCGTGGCCCGGGGTGGCGAAAAACTGTTTTTT
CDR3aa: CAVARGGEKLFF

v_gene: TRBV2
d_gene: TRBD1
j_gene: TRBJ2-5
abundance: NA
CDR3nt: TGTGCCAGCAGAACGGGACAGGGGGTCTCAAGGAGGGAGACCCAGTACTTC
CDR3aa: CASRTGQGVSRRETQYF

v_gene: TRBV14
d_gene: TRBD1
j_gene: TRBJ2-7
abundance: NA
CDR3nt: TGTGCCAGCAGTCTCTCGGGGACAGGTTTTCTCGAGCAGTACTTC
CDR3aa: CASSLSGTGFLEQYF

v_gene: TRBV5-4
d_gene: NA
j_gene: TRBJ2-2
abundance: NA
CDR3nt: TGTGCCAGCAGCTTTCGAGGGTACGGGGAGCTGTTTTTT
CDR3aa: CASSFRGYGELFF

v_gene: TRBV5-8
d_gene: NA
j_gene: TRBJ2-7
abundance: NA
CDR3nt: TGTGCCAGCAGCTTTGCTAGGCTGGGAGACTACGAGCAGTACTTC
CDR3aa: CASSFARLGDYEQYF

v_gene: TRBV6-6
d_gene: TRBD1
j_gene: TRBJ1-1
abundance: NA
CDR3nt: TGTGCCAGCAGTTTCGACAGGGCCGGGATCGGCACTGAAGCTTTCTTT
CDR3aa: CASSFDRAGIGTEAFF